Sequencing of this TCR beta chain was carried out in a study of cytomegalovirus exposure and HLA in healthy donors. Study-level background: The same platform was used for the 110 or so validation repertoires as for the approximately 720 first-cohort repertoires, as reported in a later analysis.

On this clone: The antigen is unknown.

Generated by immunoSEQ multiplex PCR, the TCRdb table keeps only in-frame clones and is missing some. The repertoire holds a few hundred thousand clones, with roughly 85% as singletons. Overall study findings and caveats: In vitro confirmation showed a few CMV-associated chains to be CMV antigen specific. Reported results showed that the classifier diagnosed cytomegalovirus status with high specificity and sensitivity. According to the study, some 160 TCR beta chains were cytomegalovirus-associated.

Germline V gives CDR1 LNHNV, CDR2 YYDKDF (reference sequence). The CDR3 is 15 residues long. Trimming cost V 1 base and J 3 bases, with 10 bases left between them. The TCR was taken from a woman aged 18-35 years in good health and CMV-seronegative. The sequencing sample was made of PBMCs. This rearrangement joins TRBV15 to TRBJ2-1, with D maybe TRBD2 (6 bases). Here the CDR3 DNA reads TGTGCCACCAGCAGAGGGGGGGAGGTCTACAATGAGCAGTTCTTC. Residues: CATSRGGEVYNEQFF.